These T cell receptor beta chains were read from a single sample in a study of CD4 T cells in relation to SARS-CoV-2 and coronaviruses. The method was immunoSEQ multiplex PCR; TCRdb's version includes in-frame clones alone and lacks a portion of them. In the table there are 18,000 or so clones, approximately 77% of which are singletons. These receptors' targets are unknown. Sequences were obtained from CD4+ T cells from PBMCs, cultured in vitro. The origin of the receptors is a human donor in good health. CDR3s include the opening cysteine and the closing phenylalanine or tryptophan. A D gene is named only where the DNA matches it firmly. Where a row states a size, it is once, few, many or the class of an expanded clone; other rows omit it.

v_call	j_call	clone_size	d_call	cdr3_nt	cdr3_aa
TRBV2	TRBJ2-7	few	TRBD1	TGTGCCAGCAGTGGACAGGGGGCCTACGAGCAGTACTTC	CASSGQGAYEQYF
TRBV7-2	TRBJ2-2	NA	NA	TGTGCCAGCAGCGCTAACAGGGGAGGGACCGGGGAGCTGTTTTTT	CASSANRGGTGELFF
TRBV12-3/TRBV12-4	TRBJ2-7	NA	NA	TGTGCCAGCAGTTTGTATCACAGCTACGAGCAGTACTTC	CASSLYHSYEQYF
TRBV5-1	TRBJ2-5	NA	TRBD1	TGCGCCAGCAGCCTTGACAGGGGACGTGGGGAGACCCAGTACTTC	CASSLDRGRGETQYF
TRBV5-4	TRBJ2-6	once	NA	TGTGCCAGCAGCTTAGGGGGTGACGGGGCCAACGTCCTGACTTTC	CASSLGGDGANVLTF
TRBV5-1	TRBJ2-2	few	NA	TGCGCCAGCTCGTGGCGGACGAACACCGGGGAGCTGTTTTTT	CASSWRTNTGELFF
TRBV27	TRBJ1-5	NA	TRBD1	TGTGCCAGCAGTGGGGGGACAGGGGGGGTTCAGCCCCAGCATTTT	CASSGGTGGVQPQHF
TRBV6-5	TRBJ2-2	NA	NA	TGTGCCAGCAGTTTAGACAGCCGGACCGGGGAGCTGTTTTTT	CASSLDSRTGELFF
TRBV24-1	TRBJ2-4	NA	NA	TGTGCCACCAGTGACAGGGGAGCCAAAAACATTCAGTACTTC	CATSDRGAKNIQYF
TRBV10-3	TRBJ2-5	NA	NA	TGTGCCATCGGGCCCGAAGAGACCCAGTACTTC	CAIGPEETQYF
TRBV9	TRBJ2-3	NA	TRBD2	TGTGCCAGCAGCCCCATGGTGGGGGAGGGTCATACGCAGTATTTT	CASSPMVGEGHTQYF
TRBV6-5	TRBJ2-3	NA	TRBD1	TGTGCCGGCGCGCGGACAGGGCTACCAGATACGCAGTATTTT	CAGARTGLPDTQYF
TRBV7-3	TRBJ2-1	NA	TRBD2	TGTGCCAGCAGCTTACAAGCGGGAGAGTACAATGAGCAGTTCTTC	CASSLQAGEYNEQFF
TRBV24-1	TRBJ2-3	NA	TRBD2	TGTGCCACCAGTGATCCGACTAGCGGGAGCACAGATACGCAGTATTTT	CATSDPTSGSTDTQYF
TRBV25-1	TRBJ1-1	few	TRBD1	TGTGCCAGTATGGGGACAGGGGGCGACACTGAAGCTTTCTTT	CASMGTGGDTEAFF
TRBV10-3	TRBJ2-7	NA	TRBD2	TGTGCCATCAGTCCGACTAGCGGGACGACCTACGAGCAGTACTTC	CAISPTSGTTYEQYF
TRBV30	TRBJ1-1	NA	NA	TGTGCCTGGAATCTAGGGTTCGAGGACACTGAAGCTTTCTTT	CAWNLGFEDTEAFF
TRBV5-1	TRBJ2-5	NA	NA	TGCGCCAGCAGCTTGGCGGGGAACCAAGAGACCCAGTACTTC	CASSLAGNQETQYF
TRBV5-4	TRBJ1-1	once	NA	TGTGCCAGCAGCTTGGGTGGATCGAACACTGAAGCTTTCTTT	CASSLGGSNTEAFF
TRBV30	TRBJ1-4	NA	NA	TGTGCCTGGACGGGGAAGGGGTTATCTAATGAAAAACTGTTTTTT	CAWTGKGLSNEKLFF
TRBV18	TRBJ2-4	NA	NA	TGTGCCAGCTCACCTCGTCCAGGGCAGGAAAACATTCAGTACTTC	CASSPRPGQENIQYF
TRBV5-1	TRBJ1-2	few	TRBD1	TGCGCCAGCAGCTTAACGCACGAGGGGGCGCTTACCTATGGCTACACCTTC	CASSLTHEGALTYGYTF
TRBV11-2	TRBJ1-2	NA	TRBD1	TGTGCCAGCAGCTTACTTCGGGGGACAGGCGGCAACTATGGCTACACCTTC	CASSLLRGTGGNYGYTF
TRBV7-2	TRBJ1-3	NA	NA	TGTGCCAGCAGCTTCCAGGGTTTAGCTGGAAACACCATATATTTT	CASSFQGLAGNTIYF
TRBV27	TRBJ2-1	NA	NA	TGTGCCAGCACGGTACCCGGGGCCCATGAGCAGTTCTTC	CASTVPGAHEQFF
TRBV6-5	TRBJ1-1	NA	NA	TGTGCCAGCAGTTACGGGGGAAGTAGCACTGAAGCTTTCTTT	CASSYGGSSTEAFF
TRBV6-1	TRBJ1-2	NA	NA	TGTGCCAGCAGTGAACGGGAAGGTGGAGTCTATGGCTACACCTTC	CASSEREGGVYGYTF
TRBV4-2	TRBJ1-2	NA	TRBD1	TGTGCCAGCAGCCAAGACAGGGGGCAGGGGACCTTC	CASSQDRGQGTF
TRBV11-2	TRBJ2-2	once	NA	TGTGCCAGCAGTCTCCCCCTTATTGTCGACACCGGGGAGCTGTTTTTT	CASSLPLIVDTGELFF
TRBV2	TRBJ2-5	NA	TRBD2	TGTGCCAGCAGTGAAGGACTAGCGGGAGTAGAGACCCAGTACTTC	CASSEGLAGVETQYF
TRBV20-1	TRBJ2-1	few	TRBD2	TGCAGTGCTAGTGATAAGCGGGAGAGCTACAATGAGCAGTTCTTC	CSASDKRESYNEQFF
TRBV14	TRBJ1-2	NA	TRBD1	TGTGCCAGCAGCACACAGGGGGGAAGTGGCTACACCTTC	CASSTQGGSGYTF
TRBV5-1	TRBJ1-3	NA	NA	TGCGCCAGCAGCATGGGGCCTGGAAACACCATATATTTT	CASSMGPGNTIYF
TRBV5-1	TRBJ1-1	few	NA	TGCGCCAGCAGCGGGGGCGGGAACACTGAAGCTTTCTTT	CASSGGGNTEAFF
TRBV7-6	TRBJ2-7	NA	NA	TGTGCCAGCAGCCCTCGAGTGTCCACCTACGAGCAGTACTTC	CASSPRVSTYEQYF
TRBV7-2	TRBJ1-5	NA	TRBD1	TGTGCCAGCAGCCTTCCAGGGGGCCAGCCCCAGCATTTT	CASSLPGGQPQHF
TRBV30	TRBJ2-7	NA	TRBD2	TGTGCCTGGAACAGCGGGAGGGCCGGCAACGAGCAGTACTTC	CAWNSGRAGNEQYF
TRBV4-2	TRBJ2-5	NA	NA	TGTGCCAGCAGCCCCCATGGGGGGGCGGGAACACAAGAGACCCAGTACTTC	CASSPHGGAGTQETQYF
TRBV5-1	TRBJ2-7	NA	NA	TGCGCCAGCAGCCCCCGGGAAAGCTCCTACGAGCAGTACTTC	CASSPRESSYEQYF
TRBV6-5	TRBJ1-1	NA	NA	TGTGCCAGCAGTTACTCAGGGGTTCCCGCTGAAGCTTTCTTT	CASSYSGVPAEAFF
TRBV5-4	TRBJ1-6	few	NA	TGTGCCAGCAGCTTGGGGTCGGGGTATAATTCACCCCTCCACTTT	CASSLGSGYNSPLHF
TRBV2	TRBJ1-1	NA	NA	TGTGCCAGCCGGATGGAAAACAAAGCTTTCTTT	CASRMENKAFF
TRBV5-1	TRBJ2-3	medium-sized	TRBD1	TGCGCCAGCAGCCCGGTGGGACAGGGGGGAGCGGATACGCAGTATTTT	CASSPVGQGGADTQYF
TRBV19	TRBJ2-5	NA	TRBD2	TGTGCCAGTAGTATAGACGGGACTAGCGGGAGTATAGAGACCCAGTACTTC	CASSIDGTSGSIETQYF
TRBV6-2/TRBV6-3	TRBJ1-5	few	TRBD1	TGTGCCAGCAGTTATCGGACAGGCTACAATCAGCCCCAGCATTTT	CASSYRTGYNQPQHF
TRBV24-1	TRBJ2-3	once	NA	TGTGCCACCAGTTTTCGAGATACGCAGTATTTT	CATSFRDTQYF
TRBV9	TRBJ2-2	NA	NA	TGTGCCAGCAGCGTAGTCACAGGGTACACCGGGGAGCTGTTTTTT	CASSVVTGYTGELFF
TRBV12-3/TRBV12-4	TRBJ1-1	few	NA	TGTGCCAGCAGATCCAGGGTGCACACTGAAGCTTTCTTT	CASRSRVHTEAFF
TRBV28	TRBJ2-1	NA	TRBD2	TGTGCCTGGGCTAGCGGGATTGGCAATGAGCAGTTCTTC	CAWASGIGNEQFF
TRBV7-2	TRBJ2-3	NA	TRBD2	TGTGCCAGCAGCCCACTAGCGGAGTTCACAGATACGCAGTATTTT	CASSPLAEFTDTQYF
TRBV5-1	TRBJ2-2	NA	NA	TGCGCCAGCAGCTCCTCAATCACAGGAGTTTACGATCGGAACACCGGGGAGCTGTTTTTT	CASSSSITGVYDRNTGELFF
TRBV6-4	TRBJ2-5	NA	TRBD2	TGTGCCAGCAGCCCACGACTAGCGGGTCAAGAGACCCAGTACTTC	CASSPRLAGQETQYF